The clone carrying this T cell receptor (beta chain) was seen a handful of times. Its antigen is still unknown. This sample stems from a study of graft-versus-host responses after intestinal transplantation. Study summary: The whole recipient group had anti-thymocyte globulin induction followed by tacrolimus and steroids for around three years.

Sequencing was performed with immunoSEQ multiplex PCR; in TCRdb, only in-frame clones are kept and a portion is missing. The sample lists fewer than 85,000 clones, about 80% seen once, with nearly 0.4% in the top ten. Trimming left V 0 bases short and J 2 bases short, with 6 bases between. CDR3 size: 14 residues. Germline CDR1 reads SGHRS; CDR2 reads YFSETQ. Regarding the study as a whole: In recipient marrow, GvH clones were found, and some appeared first in ileum or blood. Circulating GvH clone levels at their peak were associated with HvG declines (early post-transplant).

This sequence originates from a human donor who was the organ donor for an intestinal transplant. V usage is TRBV5-1 and J usage is TRBJ1-5; TRBD1 is a possible D gene (6 bases). The sequences come from unstimulated CD4+ T cells sorted from spleen or lymph node cells, collected before transplant. The CDR3 DNA follows: TGCGCCAGCAGCTTGGCAGGGGGCAATCAGCCCCAGCATTTT. Translation gives CASSLAGGNQPQHF.